The TCR beta chain under discussion was sequenced for a study of shared clonotypes between healthy human individuals. Study-wide findings and caveats: Relative to their counterparts shared across all four donors, non-shared clonotypes exhibited diminished generation probabilities. Enrolling few donors narrowed the genetic and exposure-history diversity that was represented.

CD8 cells classed as naive were CD45RO-negative and positively selected for CCR7, excluding terminally differentiated effector memory CD45RA+ cells. As concerns this clone: Its matching antigen is unknown.

Deletions cut 2 bases from V and 1 base from J, with 10 bases between. Germline loops: CDR1 MNHEY, CDR2 SVGAGI. The CDR3 covers 15 residues. The assay used deep level. Sequenced by immunoSEQ multiplex PCR; TCRdb stores in-frame clones only, minus some. The sample contains around 1.9 million clones, roughly 95% of which appear only once. The receptor was isolated from a man aged 18 to 30 in good health. Some clones in this sample may be carry-over from other donors' samples. The gene calls are TRBV6-5 and TRBJ2-3; a weak D match, TRBD1 (5 bases). The sequenced material came from naive CD8+ T cells from PBMCs. The DNA of the CDR3 is TGTGCCAGCAGTTACGGGGTACAGGGCACAGATACGCAGTATTTT. Its translation: CASSYGVQGTDTQYF.